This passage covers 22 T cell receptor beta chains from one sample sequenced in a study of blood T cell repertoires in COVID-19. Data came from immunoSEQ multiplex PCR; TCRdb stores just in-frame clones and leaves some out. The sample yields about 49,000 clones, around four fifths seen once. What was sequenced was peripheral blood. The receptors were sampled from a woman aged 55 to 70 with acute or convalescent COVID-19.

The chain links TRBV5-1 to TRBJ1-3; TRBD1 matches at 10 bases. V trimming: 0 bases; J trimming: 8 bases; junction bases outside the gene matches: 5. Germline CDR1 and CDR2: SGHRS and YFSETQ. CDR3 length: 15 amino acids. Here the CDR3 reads CASSLETGGQHTIYF. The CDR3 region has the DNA TGCGCCAGCAGCTTGGAGACAGGGGGCCAACACACCATATATTTT. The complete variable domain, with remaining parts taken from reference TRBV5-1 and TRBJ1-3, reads KAGVTQTPRYLIKTRGQQVTLSCSPISGHRSVSWYQQTPGQGLQFLFEYFSETQRNKGNFPGRFSGRQFSNSRSEMNVSTLELGDSALYLCASSLETGGQHTIYFGEGSWLTVV.

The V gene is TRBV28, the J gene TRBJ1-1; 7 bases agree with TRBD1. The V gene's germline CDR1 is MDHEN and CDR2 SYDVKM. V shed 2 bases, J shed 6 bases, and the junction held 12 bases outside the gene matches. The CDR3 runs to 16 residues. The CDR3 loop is CASSLQTGNVKAEAFF. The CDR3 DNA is TGTGCCAGCAGTTTACAGACAGGGAATGTGAAGGCTGAAGCTTTCTTT.

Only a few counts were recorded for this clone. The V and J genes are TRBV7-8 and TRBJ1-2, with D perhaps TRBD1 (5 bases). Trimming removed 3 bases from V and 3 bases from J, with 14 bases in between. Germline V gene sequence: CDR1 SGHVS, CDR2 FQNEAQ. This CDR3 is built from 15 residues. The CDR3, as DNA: TGTGCCAGCAGCTTTCGCGCGGCAGGGTACTATGGCTACACCTTC. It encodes CASSFRAAGYYGYTF.

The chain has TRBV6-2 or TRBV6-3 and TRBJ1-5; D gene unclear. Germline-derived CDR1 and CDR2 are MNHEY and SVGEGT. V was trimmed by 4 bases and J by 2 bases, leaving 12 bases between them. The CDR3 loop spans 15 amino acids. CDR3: CASSWEGVGNQPQHF. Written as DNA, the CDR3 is TGTGCCAGCAGTTGGGAGGGCGTCGGCAATCAGCCCCAGCATTTT.

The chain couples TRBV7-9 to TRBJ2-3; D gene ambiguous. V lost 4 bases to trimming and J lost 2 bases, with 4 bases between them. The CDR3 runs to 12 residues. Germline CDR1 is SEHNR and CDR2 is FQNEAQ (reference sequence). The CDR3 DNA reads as TGTGCCAGCAGCTCGTTCACAGATACGCAGTATTTT. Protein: CASSSFTDTQYF.

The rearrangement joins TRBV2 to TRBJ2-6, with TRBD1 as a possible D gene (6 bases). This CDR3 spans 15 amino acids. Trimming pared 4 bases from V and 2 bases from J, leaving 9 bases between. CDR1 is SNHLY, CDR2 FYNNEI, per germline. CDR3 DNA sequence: TGTGCCAGCAGTGTACAGGGCCCTGGGGCCAACGTCCTGACTTTC. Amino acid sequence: CASSVQGPGANVLTF. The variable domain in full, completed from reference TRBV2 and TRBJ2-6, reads EPEVTQTPSHQVTQMGQEVILRCVPISNHLYFYWYRQILGQKVEFLVSFYNNEISEKSEIFDDQFSVERPDGSNFTLKIRSTKLEDSAMYFCASSVQGPGANVLTFGAGSRLTVL.

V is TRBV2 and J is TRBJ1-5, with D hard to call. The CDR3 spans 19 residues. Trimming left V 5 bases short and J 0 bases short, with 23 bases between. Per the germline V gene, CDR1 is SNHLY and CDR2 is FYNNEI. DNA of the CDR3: TGTGCCAGCAGTTCCGGTGGAGGGCGATTCACAGATAGCAATCAGCCCCAGCATTTT. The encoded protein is CASSSGGGRFTDSNQPQHF.

CDR3 region: CASIQTGGAWYGYTF. The CDR3 DNA reads as TGTGCCAGCATCCAAACAGGGGGCGCGTGGTATGGCTACACCTTC. V is TRBV6-5 and J is TRBJ1-2; 9 nucleotides align to TRBD1. V lost 7 bases and J lost 5; bases outside the gene matches: 11. The CDR3 covers 15 residues. From germline, CDR1 is MNHEY and CDR2 SVGAGI.

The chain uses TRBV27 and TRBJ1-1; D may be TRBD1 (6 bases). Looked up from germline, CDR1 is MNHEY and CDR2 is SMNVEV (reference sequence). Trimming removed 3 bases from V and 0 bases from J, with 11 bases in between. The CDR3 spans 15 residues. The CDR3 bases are TGTGCCAGCAGTTTTGCAGGGGCGATGAACACTGAAGCTTTCTTT. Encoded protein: CASSFAGAMNTEAFF.

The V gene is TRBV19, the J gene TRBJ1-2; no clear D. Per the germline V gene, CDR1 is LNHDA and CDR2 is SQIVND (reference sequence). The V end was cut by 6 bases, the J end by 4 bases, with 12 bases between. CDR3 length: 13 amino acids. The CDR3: CASRVLAGYGYTF. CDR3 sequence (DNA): TGTGCCAGTAGGGTCCTCGCAGGCTATGGCTACACCTTC.

This chain's CDR3 is CASSFGQGADTQYF. CDR3 coding DNA: TGCGCCAGCAGCTTCGGACAGGGGGCAGATACGCAGTATTTT. The chain employs TRBV5-1 and TRBJ2-3; 10 bases map to TRBD1. CDR1 SGHRS and CDR2 YFSETQ come from the germline V gene. Trimming cost V 2 bases and J 4 bases; bases outside gene matches: 1. The CDR3 runs 14 residues. The complete variable domain, with remaining parts taken from reference TRBV5-1 and TRBJ2-3, reads KAGVTQTPRYLIKTRGQQVTLSCSPISGHRSVSWYQQTPGQGLQFLFEYFSETQRNKGNFPGRFSGRQFSNSRSEMNVSTLELGDSALYLCASSFGQGADTQYFGPGTRLTVL.

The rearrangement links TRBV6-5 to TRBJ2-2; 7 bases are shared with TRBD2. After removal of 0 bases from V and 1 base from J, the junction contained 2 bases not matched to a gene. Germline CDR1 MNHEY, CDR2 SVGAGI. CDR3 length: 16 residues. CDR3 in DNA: TGTGCCAGCAGTTACTCTGGCGGGGGGAACACCGGGGAGCTGTTTTTT. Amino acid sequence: CASSYSGGGNTGELFF.

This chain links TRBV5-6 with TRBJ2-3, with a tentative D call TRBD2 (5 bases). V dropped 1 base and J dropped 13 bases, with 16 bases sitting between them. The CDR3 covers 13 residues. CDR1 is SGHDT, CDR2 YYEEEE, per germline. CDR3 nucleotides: TGTGCCAGCAGCTTGCCCCCTAGCCCCAAGGAGTATTTT. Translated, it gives CASSLPPSPKEYF.

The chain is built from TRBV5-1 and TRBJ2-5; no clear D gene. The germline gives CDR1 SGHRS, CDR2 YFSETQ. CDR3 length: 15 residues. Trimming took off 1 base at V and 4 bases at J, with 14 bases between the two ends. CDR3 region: CASSLNSPSVETQYF. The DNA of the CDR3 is TGCGCCAGCAGCTTGAACAGCCCCTCGGTAGAGACCCAGTACTTC. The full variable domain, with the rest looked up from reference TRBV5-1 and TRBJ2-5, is KAGVTQTPRYLIKTRGQQVTLSCSPISGHRSVSWYQQTPGQGLQFLFEYFSETQRNKGNFPGRFSGRQFSNSRSEMNVSTLELGDSALYLCASSLNSPSVETQYFGPGTRLLVL.

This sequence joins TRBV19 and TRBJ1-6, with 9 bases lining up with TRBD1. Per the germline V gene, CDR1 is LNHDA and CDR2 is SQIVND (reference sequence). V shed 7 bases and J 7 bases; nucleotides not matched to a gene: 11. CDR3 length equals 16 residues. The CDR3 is CASTLSDRGFNSPLHF. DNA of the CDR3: TGTGCCAGTACTCTTTCTGACAGGGGGTTCAATTCACCCCTCCACTTT.

In nucleotides, the CDR3 is TGTGCCAGCAGTTTTCAGGTGAACACTGAAGCTTTCTTT. Amino acids: CASSFQVNTEAFF. The gene calls are TRBV12-3 or TRBV12-4 and TRBJ1-1; D is undetermined. The CDR3 contains 13 residues. Trimming cost V 3 bases and J 0 bases, with 5 bases left between them.

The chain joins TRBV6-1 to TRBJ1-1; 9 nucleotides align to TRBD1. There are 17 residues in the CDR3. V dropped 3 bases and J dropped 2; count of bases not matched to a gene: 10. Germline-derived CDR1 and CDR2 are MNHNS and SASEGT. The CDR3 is CASSDIRTGAFNTEAFF. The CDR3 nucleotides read TGTGCCAGCAGTGATATTCGGACAGGGGCCTTCAACACTGAAGCTTTCTTT.

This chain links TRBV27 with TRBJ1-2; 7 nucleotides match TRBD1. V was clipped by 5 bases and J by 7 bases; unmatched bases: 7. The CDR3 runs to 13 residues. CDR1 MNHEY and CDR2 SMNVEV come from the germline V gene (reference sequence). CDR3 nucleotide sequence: TGTGCCAGCAGTGCCTCAGGGGGAAGTGGCTACACCTTC. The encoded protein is CASSASGGSGYTF.

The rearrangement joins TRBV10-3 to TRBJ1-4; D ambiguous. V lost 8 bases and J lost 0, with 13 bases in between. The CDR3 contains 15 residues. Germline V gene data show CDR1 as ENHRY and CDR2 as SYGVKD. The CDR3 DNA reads TGTGCCATCTCGGATTCAGGCGCAACTAATGAAAAACTGTTTTTT. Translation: CAISDSGATNEKLFF.

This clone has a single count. For the CDR3, the DNA is TGTGCCAGCAGTCGACGGACAGGGACTGCTGAAGCTTTCTTT. It is translated as CASSRRTGTAEAFF. The V and J genes are TRBV7-8 and TRBJ1-1; TRBD1 aligns across 8 bases. CDR3 length equals 14 residues. Trimming took 6 bases from V and 6 from J; bases not matched to a gene: 9. The germline gives CDR1 SGHVS, CDR2 FQNEAQ.

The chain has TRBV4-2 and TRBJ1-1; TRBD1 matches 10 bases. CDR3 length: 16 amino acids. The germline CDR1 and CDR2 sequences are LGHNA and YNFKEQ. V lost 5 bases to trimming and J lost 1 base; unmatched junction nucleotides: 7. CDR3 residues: CASSARRQGANTEAFF. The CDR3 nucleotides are TGTGCCAGCAGCGCCCGGAGACAGGGGGCGAACACTGAAGCTTTCTTT.

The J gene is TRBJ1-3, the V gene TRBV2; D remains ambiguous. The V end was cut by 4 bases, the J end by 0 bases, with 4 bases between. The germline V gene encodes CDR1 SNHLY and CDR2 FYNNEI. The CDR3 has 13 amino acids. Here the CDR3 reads CASSGSSGNTIYF. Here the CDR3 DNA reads TGTGCCAGCAGTGGGAGCTCTGGAAACACCATATATTTT.